This T cell receptor (beta chain) comes out of a study of cytomegalovirus exposure and HLA in healthy donors. Concerning this clone itself: Its cognate antigen is unknown.

Looked up from germline, CDR1 is SGHRS and CDR2 is YFSETQ. The V segment lost 1 base and the J segment 5 bases; nucleotides outside the gene matches: 8. The CDR3 has 16 residues. Overall study results and limits: Reports described diagnosis of cytomegalovirus status by the classifier as highly specific and sensitive.

The table came from immunoSEQ multiplex PCR; TCRdb's copy has only in-frame clones and leaves some out. The data show around 190,000 clones, roughly 81% seen once. This chain links TRBV5-1 with TRBJ2-3, with 9 bases lining up with TRBD1. This TCR was sampled from a woman aged 25 to 39 in good health and CMV-seronegative. The specimen was PBMCs. CDR3 sequence (DNA): TGCGCCAGCAGCTTGTCAACAGGGGGCGGGAGAGATACGCAGTATTTT. Amino acids: CASSLSTGGGRDTQYF.